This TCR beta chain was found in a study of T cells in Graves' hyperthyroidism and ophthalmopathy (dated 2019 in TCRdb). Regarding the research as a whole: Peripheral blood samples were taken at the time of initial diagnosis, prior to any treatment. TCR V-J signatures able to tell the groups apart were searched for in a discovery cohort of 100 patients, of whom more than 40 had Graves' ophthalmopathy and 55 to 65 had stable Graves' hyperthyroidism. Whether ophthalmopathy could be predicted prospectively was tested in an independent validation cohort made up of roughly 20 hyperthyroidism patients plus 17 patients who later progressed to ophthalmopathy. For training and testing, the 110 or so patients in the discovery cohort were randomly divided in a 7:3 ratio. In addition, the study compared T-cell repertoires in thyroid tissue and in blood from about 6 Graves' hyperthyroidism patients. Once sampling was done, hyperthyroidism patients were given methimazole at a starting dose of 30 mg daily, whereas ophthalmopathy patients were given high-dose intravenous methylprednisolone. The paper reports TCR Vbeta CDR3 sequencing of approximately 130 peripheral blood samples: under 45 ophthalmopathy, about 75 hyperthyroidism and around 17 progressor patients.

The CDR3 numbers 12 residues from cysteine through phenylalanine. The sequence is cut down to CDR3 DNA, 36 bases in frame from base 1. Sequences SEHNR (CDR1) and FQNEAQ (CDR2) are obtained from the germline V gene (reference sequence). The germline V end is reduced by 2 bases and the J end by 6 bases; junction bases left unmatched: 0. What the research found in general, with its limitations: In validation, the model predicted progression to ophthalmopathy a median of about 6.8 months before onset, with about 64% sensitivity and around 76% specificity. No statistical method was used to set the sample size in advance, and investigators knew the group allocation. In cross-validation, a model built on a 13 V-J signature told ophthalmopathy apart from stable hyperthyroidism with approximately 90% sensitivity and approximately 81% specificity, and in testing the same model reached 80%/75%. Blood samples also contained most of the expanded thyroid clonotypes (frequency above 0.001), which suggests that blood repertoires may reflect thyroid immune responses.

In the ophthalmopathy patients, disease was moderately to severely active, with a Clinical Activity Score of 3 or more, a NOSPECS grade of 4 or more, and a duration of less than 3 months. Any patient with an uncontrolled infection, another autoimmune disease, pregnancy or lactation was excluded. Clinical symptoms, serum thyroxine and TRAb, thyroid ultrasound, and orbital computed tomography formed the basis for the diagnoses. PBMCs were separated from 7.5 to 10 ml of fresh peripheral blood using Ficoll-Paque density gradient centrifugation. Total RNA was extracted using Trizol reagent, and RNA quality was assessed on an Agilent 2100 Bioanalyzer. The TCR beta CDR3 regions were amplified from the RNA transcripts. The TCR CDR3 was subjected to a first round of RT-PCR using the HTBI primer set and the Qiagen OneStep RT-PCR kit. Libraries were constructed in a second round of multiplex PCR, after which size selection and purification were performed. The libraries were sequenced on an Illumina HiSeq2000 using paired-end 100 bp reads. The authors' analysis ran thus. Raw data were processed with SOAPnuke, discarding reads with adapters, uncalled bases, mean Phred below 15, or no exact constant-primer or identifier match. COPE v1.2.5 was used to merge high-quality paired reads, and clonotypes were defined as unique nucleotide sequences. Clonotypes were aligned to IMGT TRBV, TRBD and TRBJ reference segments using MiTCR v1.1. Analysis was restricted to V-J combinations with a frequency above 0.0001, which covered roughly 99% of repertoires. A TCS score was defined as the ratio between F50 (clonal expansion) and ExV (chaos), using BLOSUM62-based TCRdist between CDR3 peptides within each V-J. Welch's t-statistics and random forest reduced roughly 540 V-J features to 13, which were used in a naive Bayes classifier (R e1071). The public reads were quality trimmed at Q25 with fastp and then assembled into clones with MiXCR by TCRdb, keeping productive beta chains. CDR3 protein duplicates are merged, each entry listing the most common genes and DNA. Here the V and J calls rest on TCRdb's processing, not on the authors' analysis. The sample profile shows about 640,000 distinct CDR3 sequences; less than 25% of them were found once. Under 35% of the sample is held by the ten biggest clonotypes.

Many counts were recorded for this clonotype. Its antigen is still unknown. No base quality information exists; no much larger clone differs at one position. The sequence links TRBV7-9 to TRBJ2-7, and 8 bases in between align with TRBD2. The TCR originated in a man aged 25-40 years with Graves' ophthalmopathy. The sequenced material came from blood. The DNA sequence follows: TGTGCCAGCAGCTTAACTAGCGGCGAGCAGTACTTC. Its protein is CASSLTSGEQYF.